The clone carrying this TCR beta chain was detected a few times. A universal primer site was created by template switching, with the cDNA bearing unique molecular identifiers. TCRdb used MiXCR to reprocess the 5' RACE reads, holding one entry per CDR3 protein. Of 520,000 or so distinct CDR3 sequences in the sample, around 20% are singletons; the top ten hold roughly 0.9%. Per germline, CDR1 DFQATT and CDR2 SNEGSKA (reference sequence). The CDR3 totals 15 residues. V lost 0 bases and J lost 5; bases outside the gene matches: 7. The source of the sample is a study of identical twins. These records were also assigned to another study, of T cells expressing NK-cell markers. That paper adds: The TCR beta repertoires originated in sorted CD3+CD56+NKG2C+, CD3+CD56+NKG2C- and CD3+CD56-NKG2C+ T cells. These clonotypes also led the CD3+CD56-NKG2C+ fraction in a handful of donors.

Material: CD4+ T cells sorted from blood. The chain carries TRBV20-1 and TRBJ2-5, with 9 bases that match TRBD2. This clonotype was sampled from a young woman in good health. In DNA, the CDR3 is TGCAGTGCTAGAGATCTACCCAGCGGGGGGGAGACCCAGTACTTC. Translated: CSARDLPSGGETQYF.